The 25 T cell receptor beta chains below were found in one sample sequenced in a study of graft-versus-host responses after intestinal transplantation. No antigen has been assigned to these receptors. The data were produced by immunoSEQ multiplex PCR, yet TCRdb's version contains in-frame clones alone and is incomplete. The table includes approximately 80,000 clones, less than 90% detected once. The specimen was unstimulated CD4+ T cells sorted from spleen or lymph node cells, collected before intestinal transplant. The receptor set was obtained from a human donor who received an intestinal transplant.

The chain recombines TRBV11-2 with TRBJ2-2; D is uncertain. Germline assignment: CDR1 SGHAT and CDR2 FQNNGV. CDR3 length: 14 amino acids. Trimming stripped 4 bases from V and 5 bases from J, with 11 bases between. CDR3 coding DNA: TGTGCCAGCAGCTCTCGACTGGAAACCGGGGAGCTGTTTTTT. Amino acids: CASSSRLETGELFF.

V usage is TRBV11-1 and J usage is TRBJ2-7; maybe TRBD1 (7 bases). This CDR3 region has 14 residues. The V gene's germline CDR1 is SGHAT and CDR2 FQDESV (reference sequence). V was cut by 0 bases and J by 4 bases, with 10 bases left in between. Here the CDR3 DNA reads TGTGCCAGCAGCTTAGCACAGGGGAGGTACGAGCAGTACTTC. Encoded protein: CASSLAQGRYEQYF.

The chain links TRBV18 to TRBJ1-2; no firm D call. The CDR3 length is 11 residues. Germline lookup yields CDR1 KGHSH and CDR2 LQKENI. V was pared by 0 bases and J by 13 bases, with 9 bases between. The CDR3 DNA sequence: TGTGCCAGCTCACCACCGGGGAGCCGCACCTTC. Translated, it gives CASSPPGSRTF.

This clone was detected only a few times. The J gene is TRBJ2-3, the V gene TRBV19, with a tentative D call TRBD2 (5 bases). The V end lost 10 bases, the J end lost 3 bases, and 8 bases lay between the germline ends. CDR1 is LNHDA, CDR2 SQIVND, per germline (reference sequence). There are 11 residues in the CDR3. The CDR3 nucleotides read TGTGCCACGGGGTGGACAGATACGCAGTATTTT. Translating it yields CATGWTDTQYF.

The chain recombines TRBV28 with TRBJ2-3; 9 nucleotides align to TRBD1. The V segment lost 3 bases and the J segment 6 bases; nucleotides outside the gene matches: 10. The germline CDR1 and CDR2 sequences are MDHEN and SYDVKM. The CDR3 is 16 amino acids. CDR3 residues: CASSLRPGTGTDTQYF. In DNA, the CDR3 is TGTGCCAGCAGTTTGCGCCCCGGGACAGGGACGGATACGCAGTATTTT.

The chain is built from TRBV6-5 and TRBJ2-4, with D perhaps matching TRBD2 (5 bases). Trimming took off 2 bases at V and 3 bases at J, with 11 bases between the two ends. The CDR3 is made up of 15 amino acids. CDR1 and CDR2 from the germline V gene are MNHEY and SVGAGI. In DNA, the CDR3 is TGTGCCAGCAGTTACGATCTAGCAAGCAAAAACATTCAGTACTTC. This translates into CASSYDLASKNIQYF.

The rearrangement uses TRBV29-1 and TRBJ2-5; possible D gene TRBD2, 6 bases. This CDR3 region has 13 residues. The V end lost 7 bases, the J end lost 5 bases, and 17 bases lay between the germline ends. CDR1 and CDR2 (germline): SQVTM, ANQGSEA. CDR3 DNA: TGCAGCGCCAAACGAGGGACTTCCGAGACCCAGTACTTC. Amino acids: CSAKRGTSETQYF. The whole variable domain, filled in from reference TRBV29-1 and TRBJ2-5, reads SAVISQKPSRDICQRGTSLTIQCQVDSQVTMMFWYRQQPGQSLTLIATANQGSEATYESGFVIDKFPISRPNLTFSTLTVSNMSPEDSSIYLCSAKRGTSETQYFGPGTRLLVL.

V is TRBV4-1 and J is TRBJ2-5; D remains unclear. The closer fit of TRBJ2-7 to the DNA end suggests the J call may be wrong. CDR1 is MGHRA, CDR2 YSYEKL, per germline. The CDR3 sequence is 13 residues long. CDR3: CASSLDTIYEQYF. The CDR3 region has the DNA TGCGCCAGCAGCCTTGACACAATCTACGAGCAGTACTTC.

This chain connects TRBV5-6 to TRBJ1-2, with 9 positions matching TRBD1. The J segment lost 8 bases and the V segment lost 1 base, leaving 3 bases of the junction unmatched. This CDR3 has 13 residues. Germline CDR1 is SGHDT and CDR2 is YYEEEE. CDR3 sequence reads: CASSLNRGLGYTF. The CDR3, as DNA: TGTGCCAGCAGCTTGAACAGGGGGCTGGGCTACACCTTC.

The chain joins TRBV28 to TRBJ2-5; D possibly corresponds to TRBD1 (5 bases). Germline V gives CDR1 MDHEN, CDR2 SYDVKM. The CDR3 has 12 residues. V lost 9 bases and J 2 bases, leaving 10 bases between the germline ends. The CDR3 reads CASRQGQETQYF. CDR3 coding DNA: TGTGCCAGTCGTCAGGGTCAAGAGACCCAGTACTTC.

The J gene is TRBJ2-1, the V gene TRBV11-2; D is perhaps TRBD1 (6 bases). Trimming removed 2 bases at V and 3 bases at J, with 17 bases between. The CDR3 is 17 amino acids. Germline V gene sequence: CDR1 SGHAT, CDR2 FQNNGV. CDR3 nucleotide sequence: TGTGCCAGCAGCTTATTAATCGGGACACTAGGCTACAATGAGCAGTTCTTC. This sequence encodes CASSLLIGTLGYNEQFF.

The chain uses TRBV27 and TRBJ1-5, with D possibly TRBD1 on 6 matching bases. CDR1 and CDR2 (germline): MNHEY, SMNVEV (reference sequence). The V gene lost 3 bases and the J gene lost 6 bases, with 12 bases spanning the gap. The CDR3 contains 14 residues. CDR3 sequence: CASSFGVGAQPQHF. CDR3 nucleotide sequence: TGTGCCAGCAGTTTTGGGGTGGGGGCTCAGCCCCAGCATTTT.

The gene calls are TRBV6-5 and TRBJ2-1; maybe TRBD2 (7 bases). Germline loops: CDR1 MNHEY, CDR2 SVGAGI. The V and J ends lost 6 bases and 5 bases respectively, with 14 bases between them. The CDR3 runs 14 residues. CDR3 nucleotide sequence: TGTGCCAGCAGAGAAGGCGGGGGCCACAATGAGCAGTTCTTC. Amino acid sequence: CASREGGGHNEQFF.

This CDR3 is CASSIGVQGWEETQYF. The CDR3 region has the DNA TGTGCCAGCAGCATCGGAGTACAGGGCTGGGAAGAGACCCAGTACTTC. This sequence joins TRBV9 and TRBJ2-5, with TRBD1 as a possible D gene (6 bases). Germline values: CDR1 SGDLS, CDR2 YYNGEE. Trimming left V 4 bases short and J 3 bases short, with 19 bases between. This CDR3 has 16 amino acids.

The gene calls are TRBV7-6 and TRBJ2-1; no reliable D call. This CDR3 comprises 14 residues. V was shortened by 1 base and J by 4 bases, with 8 bases between the two germline ends. Germline loops: CDR1 SGHVS, CDR2 FNYEAQ. This CDR3 is CASSLGSPYNEQFF. CDR3 in DNA: TGTGCCAGCAGCTTAGGGAGCCCGTACAATGAGCAGTTCTTC.

The V and J genes are TRBV5-1 and TRBJ2-1; tentatively, D is TRBD1 (6 bases). Germline V lookup: CDR1 SGHRS, CDR2 YFSETQ. This CDR3 spans 14 amino acids. V lost 3 bases to trimming and J lost 7 bases, with 14 bases between them. The CDR3 DNA is TGCGCCAGCAGCTCCGGACAGAACGAGAATGAGCAGTTCTTC. This gives the protein CASSSGQNENEQFF.

The J gene is TRBJ2-3, the V gene TRBV2; 12 bases map to TRBD2. There are 14 residues in the CDR3. Germline V gene data show CDR1 as SNHLY and CDR2 as FYNNEI. J gave up 5 bases and V 6 bases, and 3 bases lay outside the gene matches. The CDR3 loop reads CASSGLAGKDTQYF. The DNA of the CDR3 is TGTGCCAGCAGCGGACTAGCGGGAAAAGATACGCAGTATTTT.

The chain recombines TRBV5-1 with TRBJ2-5; D perhaps matches TRBD1 (6 bases). CDR3 length: 14 amino acids. Germline CDR1 and CDR2: SGHRS and YFSETQ. Trimming took 5 bases from V and 4 from J, leaving 15 bases between them. This CDR3 is CASRRPGVGETQYF. For the CDR3, the DNA is TGCGCCAGCAGGAGGCCAGGGGTGGGAGAGACCCAGTACTTC.

V usage is TRBV4-1 and J usage is TRBJ1-1; the D gene is possibly TRBD1 (5 bases). The CDR3 length is 16 residues. In germline, CDR1 is MGHRA, CDR2 YSYEKL. Trimming pared 8 bases from V and 1 base from J, leaving 20 bases between. In DNA form, the CDR3 reads TGCGCCAGCCGGGTTAGGACGGGGGAGGGGAACACTGAAGCTTTCTTT. Encoded protein: CASRVRTGEGNTEAFF.

The chain links TRBV5-1 to TRBJ2-2, with 8 bases that match TRBD2. CDR3 size: 14 residues. Germline V CDR1 and CDR2: SGHRS, YFSETQ. Unmatched junction bases numbered 5, after V lost 5 bases and J lost 5 bases. As DNA, the CDR3 is TGCGCCAGCAGGGACGGGGGGGCGACCGGGGAGCTGTTTTTT. Translation: CASRDGGATGELFF.

This chain links TRBV2 with TRBJ1-1; 8 bases fit TRBD1. Trimming cost V 5 bases and J 1 base; bases outside gene matches: 6. Per germline, CDR1 SNHLY and CDR2 FYNNEI. The CDR3 loop spans 15 amino acids. CDR3 amino acids: CASSSSDRGNTEAFF. The CDR3 DNA is TGTGCCAGCAGTTCTTCTGACAGGGGGAACACTGAAGCTTTCTTT.

The chain has TRBV29-1 and TRBJ2-1, with D perhaps matching TRBD1 (6 bases). Germline V gene sequence: CDR1 SQVTM, CDR2 ANQGSEA. V lost 3 bases to trimming and J lost 4 bases, with 22 bases between them. The CDR3 contains 17 residues. CDR3 nucleotides: TGCAGCGTTGATTTGGGGAAAATGGGACACCCTTACAATGAGCAGTTCTTC. As protein: CSVDLGKMGHPYNEQFF.

This clone was seen only a few times. This sample also contains other DNA sequences that code for the same CDR3. This sequence joins TRBV7-2 and TRBJ2-1; 11 bases match TRBD2. The CDR3 runs 15 residues. The germline V gene has CDR1 SGHTA and CDR2 FQGNSA. The ends lost 5 bases at V and 3 bases at J; junction bases unmatched: 3. The CDR3 DNA reads as TGTGCCAGCAGCCTAGGGACTAGCGGCTACAATGAGCAGTTCTTC. It yields the protein CASSLGTSGYNEQFF.

CDR3 amino acids: CASSQVGQGDEKLFF. CDR3 nucleotide sequence: TGTGCCAGCAGCCAAGTGGGACAGGGGGATGAAAAACTGTTTTTT. The V call is TRBV4-2, the J call TRBJ1-4; TRBD1 aligns across 11 bases. The V and J ends lost 1 base and 6 bases, in that order; junction bases with no gene match: 1. Germline CDR1 reads LGHNA; CDR2 reads YNFKEQ. CDR3 size: 15 residues.

V gene TRBV19 combines with J gene TRBJ2-5, with D unresolved. The CDR3 consists of 16 residues. The germline CDR1 and CDR2 sequences are LNHDA and SQIVND (reference sequence). V lost 3 bases to trimming and J lost 3 bases, with 17 bases between them. CDR3 in amino acids: CASSIWSDAREETQYF. CDR3 coding DNA: TGTGCCAGTAGTATTTGGAGCGACGCCCGAGAAGAGACCCAGTACTTC. Filled out from reference TRBV19 and TRBJ2-5, the complete variable domain reads DGGITQSPKYLFRKEGQNVTLSCEQNLNHDAMYWYRQDPGQGLRLIYYSQIVNDFQKGDIAEGYSVSREKKESFPLTVTSAQKNPTAFYLCASSIWSDAREETQYFGPGTRLLVL.